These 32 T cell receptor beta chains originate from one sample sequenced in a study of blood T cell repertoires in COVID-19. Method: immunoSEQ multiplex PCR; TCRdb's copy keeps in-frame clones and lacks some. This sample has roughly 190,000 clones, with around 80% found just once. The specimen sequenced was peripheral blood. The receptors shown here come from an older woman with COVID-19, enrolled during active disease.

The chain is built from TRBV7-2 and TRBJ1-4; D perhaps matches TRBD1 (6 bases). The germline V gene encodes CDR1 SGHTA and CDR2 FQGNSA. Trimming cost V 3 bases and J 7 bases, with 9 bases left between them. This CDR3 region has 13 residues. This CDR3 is CASSFTGSEKLFF. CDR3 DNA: TGTGCCAGCAGCTTCACAGGGTCTGAAAAACTGTTTTTT.

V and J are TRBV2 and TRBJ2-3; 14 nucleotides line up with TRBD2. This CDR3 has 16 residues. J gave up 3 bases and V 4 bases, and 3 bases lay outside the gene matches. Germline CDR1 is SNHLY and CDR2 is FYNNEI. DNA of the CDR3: TGTGCCAGCAGTGCCCGACTAGCGGGAGGGACAGATACGCAGTATTTT. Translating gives CASSARLAGGTDTQYF. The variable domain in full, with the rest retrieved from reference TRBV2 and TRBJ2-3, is EPEVTQTPSHQVTQMGQEVILRCVPISNHLYFYWYRQILGQKVEFLVSFYNNEISEKSEIFDDQFSVERPDGSNFTLKIRSTKLEDSAMYFCASSARLAGGTDTQYFGPGTRLTVL.

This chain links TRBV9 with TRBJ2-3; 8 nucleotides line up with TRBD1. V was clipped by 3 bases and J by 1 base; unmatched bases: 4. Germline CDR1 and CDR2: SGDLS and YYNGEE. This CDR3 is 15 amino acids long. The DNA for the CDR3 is TGTGCCAGCAGCGCCGGGACAGGACGCACAGATACGCAGTATTTT. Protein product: CASSAGTGRTDTQYF.

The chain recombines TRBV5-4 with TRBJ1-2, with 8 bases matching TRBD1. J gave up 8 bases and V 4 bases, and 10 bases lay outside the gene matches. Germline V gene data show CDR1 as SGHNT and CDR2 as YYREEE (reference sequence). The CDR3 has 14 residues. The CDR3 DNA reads TGTGCCAGCAGCGAACTACAGGGGGTTCAGGGCTACACCTTC. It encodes CASSELQGVQGYTF.

CDR3 coding DNA: TGTGCCAGCAGTCCGGGGGGGCTATTCTCCTACAATGAGCAGTTCTTC. Protein: CASSPGGLFSYNEQFF. V is TRBV28 and J is TRBJ2-1; 8 bases match TRBD2. The J segment lost 0 bases and the V segment lost 5 bases, leaving 6 bases of the junction unmatched. CDR3 length: 16 residues. Germline loops: CDR1 MDHEN, CDR2 SYDVKM.

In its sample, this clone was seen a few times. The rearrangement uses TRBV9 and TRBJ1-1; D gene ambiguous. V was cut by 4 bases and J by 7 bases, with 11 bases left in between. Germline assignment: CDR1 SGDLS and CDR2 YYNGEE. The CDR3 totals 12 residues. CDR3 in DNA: TGTGCCAGCAGCTCTCGTCCAGATGAAGCTTTCTTT. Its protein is CASSSRPDEAFF. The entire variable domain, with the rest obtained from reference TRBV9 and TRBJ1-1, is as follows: DSGVTQTPKHLITATGQRVTLRCSPRSGDLSVYWYQQSLDQGLQFLIQYYNGEERAKGNILERFSAQQFPDLHSELNLSSLELGDSALYFCASSSRPDEAFFGQGTRLTVV.

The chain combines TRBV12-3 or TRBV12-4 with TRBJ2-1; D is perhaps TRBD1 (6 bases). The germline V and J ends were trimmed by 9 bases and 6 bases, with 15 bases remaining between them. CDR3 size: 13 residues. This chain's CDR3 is CASSIGQSNEQFF. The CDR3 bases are TGTGCCAGTTCAATAGGACAGAGCAATGAGCAGTTCTTC.

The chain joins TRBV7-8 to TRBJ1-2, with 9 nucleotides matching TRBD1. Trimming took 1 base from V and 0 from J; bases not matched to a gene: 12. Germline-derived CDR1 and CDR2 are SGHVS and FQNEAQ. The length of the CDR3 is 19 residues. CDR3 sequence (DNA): TGTGCCAGCAGCTTAGGTACAGGGGGCGTTAACGTGGCTAACTATGGCTACACCTTC. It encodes CASSLGTGGVNVANYGYTF.

In nucleotides, the CDR3 is TGTGCCTGGTCTAGCGGGAATTCGCACGAGCAGTACTTC. Residues: CAWSSGNSHEQYF. V and J are TRBV30 and TRBJ2-7; 9 bases fit TRBD2. Germline V gene lookup returns CDR1 GTSNPN and CDR2 SVGIG (reference sequence). The CDR3 runs to 13 residues. Trimming cost V 5 bases and J 5 bases; bases outside gene matches: 7. Together with reference TRBV30 and TRBJ2-7, the CDR3 gives the full variable domain: SQTIHQWPATLVQPVGSPLSLECTVEGTSNPNLYWYRQAAGRGLQLLFYSVGIGQISSEVPQNLSASRPQDRQFILSSKKLLLSDSGFYLCAWSSGNSHEQYFGPGTRLTVT.

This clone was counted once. The CDR3 DNA reads TGTGCCAGCAGCTTAGAGTCGGGAGATGGCTACACCTTC. It specifies CASSLESGDGYTF. The chain uses TRBV7-2 and TRBJ1-2; D unclear. The germline CDR1 and CDR2 sequences are SGHTA and FQGNSA. This CDR3 is 13 amino acids long. The V gene lost 1 base and the J gene lost 6 bases, with 9 bases spanning the gap.

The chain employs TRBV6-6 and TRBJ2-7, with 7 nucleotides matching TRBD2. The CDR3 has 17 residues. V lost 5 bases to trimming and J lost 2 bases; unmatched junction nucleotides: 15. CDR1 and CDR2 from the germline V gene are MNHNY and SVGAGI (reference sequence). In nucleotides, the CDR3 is TGTGCCAGCAGTCGCCTAGCGGCAGGCGGGGCGGCCTACGAGCAGTACTTC. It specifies CASSRLAAGGAAYEQYF.

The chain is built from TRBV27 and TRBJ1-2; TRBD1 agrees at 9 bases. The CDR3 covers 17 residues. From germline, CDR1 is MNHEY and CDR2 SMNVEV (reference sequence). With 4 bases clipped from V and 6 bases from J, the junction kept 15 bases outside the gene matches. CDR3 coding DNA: TGTGCCAGCAGTTACAATTCCGGGACAGGGAGGCGGGATGGCTACACCTTC. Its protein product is CASSYNSGTGRRDGYTF.

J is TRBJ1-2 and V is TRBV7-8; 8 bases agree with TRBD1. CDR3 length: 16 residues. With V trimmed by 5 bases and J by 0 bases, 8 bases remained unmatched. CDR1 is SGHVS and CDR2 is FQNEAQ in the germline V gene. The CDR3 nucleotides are TGTGCCAGCAGCCTCCGGACAGGGCCTTCTAACTATGGCTACACCTTC. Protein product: CASSLRTGPSNYGYTF.

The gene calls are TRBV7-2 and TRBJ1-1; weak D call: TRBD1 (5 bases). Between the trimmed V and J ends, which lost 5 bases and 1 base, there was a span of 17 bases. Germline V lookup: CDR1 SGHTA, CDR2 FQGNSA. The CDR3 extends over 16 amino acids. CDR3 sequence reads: CASSPTPGDPNTEAFF. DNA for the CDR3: TGTGCCAGCAGCCCTACCCCGGGGGACCCGAACACTGAAGCTTTCTTT.

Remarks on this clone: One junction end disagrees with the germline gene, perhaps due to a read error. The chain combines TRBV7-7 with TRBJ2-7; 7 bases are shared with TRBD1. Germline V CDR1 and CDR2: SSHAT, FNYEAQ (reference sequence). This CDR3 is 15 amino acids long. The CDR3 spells CASSLRQGASYEQYF. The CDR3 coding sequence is TGTGCTAGCAGCTTAAGACAGGGTGCGTCCTACGAGCAGTACTTC.

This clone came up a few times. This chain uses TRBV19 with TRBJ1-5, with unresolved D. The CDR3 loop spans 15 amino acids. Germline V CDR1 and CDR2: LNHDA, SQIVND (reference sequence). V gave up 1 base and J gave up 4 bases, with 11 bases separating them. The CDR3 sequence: CASSIAATVNQPQHF. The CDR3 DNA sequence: TGTGCCAGTAGTATAGCTGCTACAGTAAATCAGCCCCAGCATTTT. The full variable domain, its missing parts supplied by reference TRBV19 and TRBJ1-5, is DGGITQSPKYLFRKEGQNVTLSCEQNLNHDAMYWYRQDPGQGLRLIYYSQIVNDFQKGDIAEGYSVSREKKESFPLTVTSAQKNPTAFYLCASSIAATVNQPQHFGDGTRLSIL.

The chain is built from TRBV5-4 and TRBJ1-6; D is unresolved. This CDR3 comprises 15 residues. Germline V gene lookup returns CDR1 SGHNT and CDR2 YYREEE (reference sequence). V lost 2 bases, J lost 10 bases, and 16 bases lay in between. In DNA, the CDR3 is TGTGCCAGCAGCTTTGGTAGCGCGGTTGGATCACCCCTCCACTTT. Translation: CASSFGSAVGSPLHF. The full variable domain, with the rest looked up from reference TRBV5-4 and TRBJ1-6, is ETGVTQSPTHLIKTRGQQVTLRCSSQSGHNTVSWYQQALGQGPQFIFQYYREEENGRGNFPPRFSGLQFPNYSSELNVNALELDDSALYLCASSFGSAVGSPLHFGNGTRLTVT.

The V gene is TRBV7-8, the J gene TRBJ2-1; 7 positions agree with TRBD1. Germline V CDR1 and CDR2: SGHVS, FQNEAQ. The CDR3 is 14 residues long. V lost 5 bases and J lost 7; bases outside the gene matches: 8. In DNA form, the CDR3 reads TGTGCCAGCAGCCCCTACCTACAGGGGAATGAGCAGTTCTTC. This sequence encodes CASSPYLQGNEQFF.

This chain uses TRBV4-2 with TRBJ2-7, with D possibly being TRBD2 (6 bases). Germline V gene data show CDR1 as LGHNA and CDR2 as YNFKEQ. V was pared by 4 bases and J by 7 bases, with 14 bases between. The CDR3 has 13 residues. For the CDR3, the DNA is TGTGCCAGCAGCCCTACGACTAGTATTGAGCAGTACTTC. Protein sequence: CASSPTTSIEQYF.

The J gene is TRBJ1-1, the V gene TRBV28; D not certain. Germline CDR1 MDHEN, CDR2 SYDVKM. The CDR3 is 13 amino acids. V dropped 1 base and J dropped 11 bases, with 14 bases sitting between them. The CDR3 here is CASSLYHNPRAFF. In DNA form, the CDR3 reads TGTGCCAGCAGTTTATATCACAATCCGAGGGCTTTCTTT.

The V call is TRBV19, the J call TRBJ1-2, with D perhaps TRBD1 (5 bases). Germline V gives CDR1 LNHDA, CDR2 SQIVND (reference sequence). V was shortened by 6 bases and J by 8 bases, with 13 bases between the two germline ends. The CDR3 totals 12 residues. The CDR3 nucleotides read TGTGCCAGTAGCAAAACAGGCTTGGGCTACACCTTC. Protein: CASSKTGLGYTF.

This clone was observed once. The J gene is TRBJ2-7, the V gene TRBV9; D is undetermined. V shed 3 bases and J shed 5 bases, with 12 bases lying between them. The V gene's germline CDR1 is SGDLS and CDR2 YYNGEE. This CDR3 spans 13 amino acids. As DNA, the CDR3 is TGTGCCAGCAGCGCTGTGATAAGAGACGAGCAGTACTTC. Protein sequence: CASSAVIRDEQYF.

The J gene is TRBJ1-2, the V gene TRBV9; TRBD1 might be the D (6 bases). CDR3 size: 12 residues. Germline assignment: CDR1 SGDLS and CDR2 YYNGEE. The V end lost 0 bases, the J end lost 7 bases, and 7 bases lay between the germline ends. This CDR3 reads CASSVEGGGYTF. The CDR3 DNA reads TGTGCCAGCAGCGTAGAAGGGGGTGGCTACACCTTC.

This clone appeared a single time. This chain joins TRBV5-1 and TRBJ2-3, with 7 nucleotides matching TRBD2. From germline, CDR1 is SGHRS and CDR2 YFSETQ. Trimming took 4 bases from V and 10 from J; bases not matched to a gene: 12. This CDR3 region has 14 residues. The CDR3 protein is CASSLGGGGGAQYF. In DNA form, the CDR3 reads TGCGCCAGCAGCCTGGGAGGCGGCGGGGGTGCGCAGTATTTT.

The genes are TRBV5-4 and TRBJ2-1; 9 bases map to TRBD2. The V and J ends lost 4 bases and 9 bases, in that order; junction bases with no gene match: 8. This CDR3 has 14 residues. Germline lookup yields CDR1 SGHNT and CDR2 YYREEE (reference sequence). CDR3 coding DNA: TGTGCCAGCAGCCTGAGCGGGGGGTATACTGAGCAGTTCTTC. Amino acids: CASSLSGGYTEQFF.

This CDR3 reads CASSLAAGNEQFF. For the CDR3, the DNA is TGTGCCAGCAGCTTAGCAGCGGGCAATGAGCAGTTCTTC. The rearrangement uses TRBV7-2 and TRBJ2-1, with D possibly being TRBD2 (6 bases). The CDR3 has 13 residues. The ends were cut back, 0 bases at V and 6 bases at J, with 6 bases in the middle. CDR1 and CDR2 (germline): SGHTA, FQGNSA.

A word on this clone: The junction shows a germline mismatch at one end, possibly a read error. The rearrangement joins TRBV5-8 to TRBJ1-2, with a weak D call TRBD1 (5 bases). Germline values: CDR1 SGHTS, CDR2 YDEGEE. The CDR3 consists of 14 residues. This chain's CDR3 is CASRTDTTKYGYTF. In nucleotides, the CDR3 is TGTGCCAGCAGAACGGACACAACTAAATATGGCTACACCTTC.

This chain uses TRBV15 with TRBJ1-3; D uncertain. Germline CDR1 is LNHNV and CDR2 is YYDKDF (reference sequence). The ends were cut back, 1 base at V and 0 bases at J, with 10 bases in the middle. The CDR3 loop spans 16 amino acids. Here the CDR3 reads CATSRGSGNSGNTIYF. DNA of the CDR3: TGTGCCACCAGCAGAGGGTCAGGAAACTCTGGAAACACCATATATTTT.

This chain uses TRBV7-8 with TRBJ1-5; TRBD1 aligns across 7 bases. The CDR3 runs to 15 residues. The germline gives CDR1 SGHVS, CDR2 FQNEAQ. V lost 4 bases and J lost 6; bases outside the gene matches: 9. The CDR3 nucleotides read TGTGCCAGCAGCTCTTCGACAGGGCACGGTCAGCCCCAGCATTTT. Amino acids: CASSSSTGHGQPQHF.

The CDR3 here is CASSQDPVGGWINEKLFF. CDR3 bases: TGTGCCAGCAGCCAAGATCCGGTCGGAGGGTGGATTAATGAAAAACTGTTTTTT. The genes are TRBV4-2 and TRBJ1-4; unclear D gene. This CDR3 has 18 residues. With 0 bases removed from V and 4 bases from J, the gap between germline ends came to 18 bases. Germline assignment: CDR1 LGHNA and CDR2 YNFKEQ.

CDR3 DNA sequence: TGTGCCAGCAGCGTAGGCGAGAACTCCTACGAGCAGTACTTC. Translation gives CASSVGENSYEQYF. The gene calls are TRBV9 and TRBJ2-7; D gene uncertain. This CDR3 region has 14 residues. Looked up from germline, CDR1 is SGDLS and CDR2 is YYNGEE. Trimming stripped 0 bases from V and 0 bases from J, with 7 bases between.

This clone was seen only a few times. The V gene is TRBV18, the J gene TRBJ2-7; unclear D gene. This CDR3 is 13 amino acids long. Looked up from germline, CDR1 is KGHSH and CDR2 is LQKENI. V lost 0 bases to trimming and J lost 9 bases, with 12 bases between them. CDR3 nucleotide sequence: TGTGCCAGCTCACCACCGGCAGGCACATTGCAGTACGTC. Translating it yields CASSPPAGTLQYV.